This is a list of T cell receptor beta chains from one sample in a study of T-cell memory formation after mild COVID-19. TCRdb processed the 5' RACE reads anew with MiXCR; each CDR3 protein has one entry. Of around 160,000 distinct CDR3 sequences in the sample, approximately 10% were seen once. The specimen was PBMCs or a T cell subset sorted from them (not recorded which). These receptors were obtained from a man in his late teens or twenties who had mild COVID-19 (a few samples of this study predate the infection). Cell type and time point are not known. Each CDR3 is given with its conserved first and last residue. Fields, in order: J gene, V gene, clone size, D gene, CDR3 protein, CDR3 DNA. D genes are given only for firm matches. Size is omitted from some rows. Given values are once, few, many or a class for expanded clones.

J: TRBJ1-1
V: TRBV6-5
size: few
D: -
CDR3: CASSYLGQVKAFF
DNA: TGTGCCAGCAGTTATTTGGGGCAGGTAAAAGCTTTCTTT

J: TRBJ1-5
V: TRBV21-1
size: -
D: -
CDR3: CASSKGDANQPQHF
DNA: TGTGCCAGCAGCAAAGGGGACGCCAATCAGCCCCAGCATTTT

J: TRBJ2-1
V: TRBV2
size: -
D: TRBD2
CDR3: CASSELAGENEQFF
DNA: TGTGCCAGCAGTGAACTAGCGGGGGAGAATGAGCAGTTCTTC

J: TRBJ2-1
V: TRBV12-3/TRBV12-4
size: many
D: TRBD2
CDR3: CASSLGEGRNEQFF
DNA: TGTGCCAGCAGTCTCGGGGAGGGGCGGAATGAGCAGTTCTTC

J: TRBJ2-3
V: TRBV6-5
size: -
D: -
CDR3: CASRSRDRLADTQYF
DNA: TGTGCCAGCAGAAGTCGGGACCGCCTGGCGGATACGCAGTATTTT

J: TRBJ1-2
V: TRBV14
size: few
D: -
CDR3: CASSQDPTGRRGYTF
DNA: TGTGCCAGCAGCCAAGATCCCACCGGGCGGCGTGGCTACACCTTC

J: TRBJ2-1
V: TRBV12-3/TRBV12-4
size: few
D: -
CDR3: CASRGGGNNEQFF
DNA: TGTGCCAGCAGAGGGGGGGGTAACAATGAGCAGTTCTTC

J: TRBJ1-6
V: TRBV12-3/TRBV12-4
size: few
D: -
CDR3: CASSPRGDQSPLHF
DNA: TGTGCCAGCAGCCCAAGGGGAGATCAGTCACCCCTCCACTTT

J: TRBJ1-3
V: TRBV5-1
size: many
D: -
CDR3: CASSLEAAGNTIYF
DNA: TGCGCCAGCAGCTTGGAGGCAGCTGGAAACACCATATATTTT

J: TRBJ1-2
V: TRBV5-5
size: -
D: TRBD1
CDR3: CASSWTGTDVGYTF
DNA: TGTGCCAGCAGCTGGACCGGGACAGACGTTGGCTACACCTTC

J: TRBJ2-3
V: TRBV4-1
size: few
D: TRBD2
CDR3: CASSQATSGDTDTQYF
DNA: TGCGCCAGCAGCCAAGCGACTAGCGGGGATACAGATACGCAGTATTTT

J: TRBJ2-1
V: TRBV4-1
size: few
D: -
CDR3: CASSQDGRSRRFYEQFF
DNA: TGCGCCAGCAGCCAAGATGGGAGGTCCCGGCGGTTCTATGAGCAGTTCTTC

J: TRBJ2-5
V: TRBV5-1
size: many
D: -
CDR3: CASSRGDPQETQYF
DNA: TGCGCCAGCAGCAGGGGGGACCCCCAAGAGACCCAGTACTTC

J: TRBJ2-3
V: TRBV29-1
size: many
D: -
CDR3: CSAGRPAQYF
DNA: TGCAGCGCCGGACGGCCCGCGCAGTATTTT

J: TRBJ2-1
V: TRBV2
size: few
D: -
CDR3: CAGGSYNEQFF
DNA: TGTGCCGGGGGTTCCTACAATGAGCAGTTCTTC

J: TRBJ2-7
V: TRBV6-2/TRBV6-3
size: -
D: TRBD2
CDR3: CASSGTSERYF
DNA: TGTGCCAGCAGCGGGACTAGCGAGCGGTACTTC

J: TRBJ1-4
V: TRBV20-1
size: many
D: TRBD1
CDR3: CSATGEWGEKLFF
DNA: TGCAGTGCCACAGGGGAATGGGGTGAAAAACTGTTTTTT

J: TRBJ2-1
V: TRBV5-1
size: many
D: TRBD2
CDR3: CASSHHSGGASLGQFF
DNA: TGCGCCAGCAGCCACCATAGCGGGGGGGCCAGTTTGGGGCAGTTCTTC

J: TRBJ1-6
V: TRBV7-2
size: -
D: -
CDR3: CASSSNRNSPLHF
DNA: TGTGCCAGCAGCTCCAATAGAAATTCACCCCTCCACTTT

J: TRBJ1-4
V: TRBV5-1
size: few
D: -
CDR3: CASSSGPDGANEKLFF
DNA: TGCGCCAGCAGCTCGGGACCGGACGGGGCTAATGAAAAACTGTTTTTT

J: TRBJ1-5
V: TRBV20-1
size: -
D: -
CDR3: CSARPRAGRGPNQPQHF
DNA: TGCAGTGCTAGGCCCCGGGCGGGCCGAGGCCCCAATCAGCCCCAGCATTTT

J: TRBJ1-1
V: TRBV5-1
size: -
D: -
CDR3: CASRSLQGRTEAFF
DNA: TGCGCCAGCAGATCCCTACAGGGTAGGACTGAAGCTTTCTTT

J: TRBJ2-5
V: TRBV28
size: few
D: TRBD2
CDR3: CASRRASGYQETQYF
DNA: TGTGCCAGCAGGAGGGCTAGCGGGTACCAAGAGACCCAGTACTTC

J: TRBJ1-1
V: TRBV6-2/TRBV6-3
size: -
D: -
CDR3: CASTQGWPVGTEAFF
DNA: TGTGCCAGCACCCAAGGGTGGCCAGTCGGCACTGAAGCTTTCTTT

J: TRBJ1-2
V: TRBV6-5
size: few
D: -
CDR3: CASSPMLTVYGYTF
DNA: TGTGCCAGCAGTCCGATGCTTACCGTCTATGGCTACACCTTC

J: TRBJ2-3
V: TRBV6-5
size: -
D: TRBD1
CDR3: CASRLYRGQLTDTQYF
DNA: TGTGCCAGCAGGCTCTACAGGGGGCAGCTTACAGATACGCAGTATTTT

J: TRBJ2-1
V: TRBV30
size: -
D: -
CDR3: CAWGADYNEQFF
DNA: TGTGCCTGGGGGGCGGACTACAATGAGCAGTTCTTC

J: TRBJ1-5
V: TRBV19
size: -
D: TRBD1
CDR3: CASSITGEGQPQHF
DNA: TGTGCCAGTAGTATCACAGGGGAAGGACAGCCCCAGCATTTT

J: TRBJ1-5
V: TRBV6-1
size: few
D: -
CDR3: CASRGGGGGLRQPQHF
DNA: TGTGCCAGCAGGGGCGGTGGGGGGGGGCTCCGCCAGCCCCAGCATTTT

J: TRBJ2-5
V: TRBV12-3/TRBV12-4
size: few
D: -
CDR3: CASSGYVQYF
DNA: TGTGCCAGCAGTGGTTATGTGCAGTACTTC

J: TRBJ2-5
V: TRBV2
size: once
D: TRBD1
CDR3: CASTLTTGRQETQYF
DNA: TGTGCCAGCACCTTGACGACAGGGCGGCAAGAGACCCAGTACTTC

J: TRBJ2-3
V: TRBV7-9
size: few
D: -
CDR3: CASSLAHSGGPGTQYF
DNA: TGTGCCAGCAGCTTAGCTCATAGTGGGGGTCCCGGTACGCAGTATTTT

J: TRBJ2-3
V: TRBV7-2
size: -
D: -
CDR3: CASSLVAPLVTDTQYF
DNA: TGTGCCAGCAGCTTAGTCGCCCCTCTAGTCACAGATACGCAGTATTTT

J: TRBJ2-7
V: TRBV6-6
size: -
D: -
CDR3: CASSTGYNEQYF
DNA: TGTGCCAGCAGTACAGGGTACAACGAGCAGTACTTC

J: TRBJ1-1
V: TRBV5-1
size: few
D: TRBD1
CDR3: CASSLDPRTGGAGTEAFF
DNA: TGCGCCAGCAGCTTGGACCCCAGGACAGGGGGCGCGGGCACTGAAGCTTTCTTT

J: TRBJ2-3
V: TRBV6-2/TRBV6-3
size: -
D: -
CDR3: CASRKAATDTQYF
DNA: TGTGCCAGCAGGAAAGCCGCAACAGATACGCAGTATTTT

J: TRBJ1-1
V: TRBV5-1
size: many
D: -
CDR3: CASSLEGKDTEAFF
DNA: TGCGCCAGCAGCTTGGAGGGGAAGGACACTGAAGCTTTCTTT

J: TRBJ2-2
V: TRBV14
size: -
D: -
CDR3: CASSQPRGAGELFF
DNA: TGTGCCAGCAGCCAACCCCGGGGCGCCGGGGAGCTGTTTTTT

J: TRBJ2-5
V: TRBV7-7
size: few
D: TRBD2
CDR3: CASSPLGGVIQETQYF
DNA: TGTGCTAGCAGCCCATTGGGAGGGGTGATCCAAGAGACCCAGTACTTC

J: TRBJ2-1
V: TRBV12-5
size: -
D: -
CDR3: CASGFSDTSYNEQFF
DNA: TGTGCTAGTGGTTTTAGCGACACCTCCTACAATGAGCAGTTCTTC

J: TRBJ2-3
V: TRBV12-3/TRBV12-4
size: -
D: -
CDR3: CASSLRTTFTDTQYF
DNA: TGTGCCAGCAGTTTGAGGACTACCTTCACAGATACGCAGTATTTT

J: TRBJ2-1
V: TRBV5-1
size: -
D: TRBD1
CDR3: CASSSPGQPIEQFF
DNA: TGCGCCAGCAGCTCGCCGGGACAGCCGATTGAGCAGTTCTTC

J: TRBJ2-6
V: TRBV12-3/TRBV12-4
size: few
D: -
CDR3: CASTLQQGGGDGANVLTF
DNA: TGTGCCAGCACCCTCCAGCAGGGTGGGGGAGATGGGGCCAACGTCCTGACTTTC

J: TRBJ2-1
V: TRBV6-5
size: many
D: TRBD2
CDR3: CASSRTRRYNEQFF
DNA: TGTGCCAGCAGTCGGACTAGAAGATACAATGAGCAGTTCTTC

J: TRBJ1-2
V: TRBV2
size: -
D: -
CDR3: CASSDSGPGYTF
DNA: TGTGCCAGCAGTGACTCGGGGCCCGGCTACACCTTC

J: TRBJ2-3
V: TRBV7-2
size: few
D: -
CDR3: CASSTPGPDAQYF
DNA: TGTGCCAGCAGCACTCCGGGGCCCGATGCGCAGTATTTT

J: TRBJ1-5
V: TRBV20-1
size: -
D: -
CDR3: CSTSNLDNQPQHF
DNA: TGCAGTACTTCGAACTTAGATAATCAGCCCCAGCATTTT

J: TRBJ2-1
V: TRBV3-1
size: many
D: -
CDR3: CASSPEQGIYNEQFF
DNA: TGTGCCAGCAGCCCGGAACAGGGAATTTACAATGAGCAGTTCTTC

J: TRBJ2-5
V: TRBV20-1
size: -
D: TRBD2
CDR3: CSARDLGGAETQYF
DNA: TGCAGTGCTAGAGATCTCGGGGGGGCGGAGACCCAGTACTTC

J: TRBJ1-2
V: TRBV2
size: few
D: TRBD1
CDR3: CASSGNRGRGYGYTF
DNA: TGTGCCAGCAGTGGAAACAGGGGGCGCGGCTATGGCTACACCTTC

J: TRBJ2-3
V: TRBV2
size: -
D: -
CDR3: CASSPLGTLLSADTQYF
DNA: TGTGCCAGCAGTCCTCTGGGCACGCTTTTATCGGCGGATACGCAGTATTTT

J: TRBJ2-3
V: TRBV4-1
size: many
D: -
CDR3: CASSQDSHPSTDTQYF
DNA: TGCGCCAGCAGCCAAGATAGCCACCCGAGCACAGATACGCAGTATTTT

J: TRBJ2-7
V: TRBV10-3
size: -
D: -
CDR3: CAISNPGEQYF
DNA: TGTGCCATCAGTAACCCAGGCGAGCAGTACTTC

J: TRBJ1-1
V: TRBV7-6
size: few
D: TRBD1
CDR3: CASTTDRGTEAFF
DNA: TGTGCCAGCACCACTGACAGGGGAACTGAAGCTTTCTTT